These 28 T cell receptor beta chains were all obtained from the same sample, sequenced in a study of shared clonotypes between healthy human individuals. Positive CCR7 selection of CD45RO-negative cells yielded the naive CD8 cells, and terminally differentiated effector memory CD45RA+ cells were excluded. This table comes from immunoSEQ multiplex PCR, and its TCRdb copy is limited to in-frame clones, with some not included. Of hundreds of thousands of clones in the sample, 92% were seen once. The specimen was naive CD8+ T cells sorted from blood. These receptors were obtained from a man aged 25-45 years in good health.

The V call is TRBV7-2, the J call TRBJ2-1; 14 bases are a match to TRBD2. The V gene end was trimmed by 1 base and the J gene end by 7 bases; junction bases not matched to a gene: 6. Per the germline V gene, CDR1 is SGHTA and CDR2 is FQGNSA. The CDR3 totals 17 residues. CDR3 sequence reads: CASSLGLAGGPLNEQFF. In nucleotides, the CDR3 is TGTGCCAGCAGCTTAGGACTAGCGGGAGGGCCATTAAATGAGCAGTTCTTC.

Points on this clone: Other DNA sequences of this sample code for an identical CDR3. CDR3 coding DNA: TGTGCCAGCAGCGTAGCCGGGAGGGTGCATGAGCAGTTCTTC. As protein: CASSVAGRVHEQFF. V and J are TRBV9 and TRBJ2-1; the match to TRBD2 covers 8 bases. Germline CDR1 reads SGDLS; CDR2 reads YYNGEE. The trim removed 0 bases at V and 8 bases at J, leaving 4 bases unmatched. The CDR3 is 14 amino acids.

As to this clone: The sample contains more than one DNA sequence encoding this CDR3. V usage is TRBV29-1 and J usage is TRBJ2-7; 11 bases are a match to TRBD2. V lost 4 bases, J lost 2 bases, and 1 base stayed unmatched. The CDR3 length is 13 residues. The V gene's germline CDR1 is SQVTM and CDR2 ANQGSEA. Written as DNA, the CDR3 is TGCAGCGTTGGACTAGCGGGAACCTACGAGCAGTACTTC. This translates into CSVGLAGTYEQYF.

The rearrangement uses TRBV7-9 and TRBJ2-2; the D is unclear. The germline V and J ends were trimmed by 4 bases and 5 bases, with 5 bases remaining between them. Germline V gene lookup returns CDR1 SEHNR and CDR2 FQNEAQ (reference sequence). This CDR3 spans 12 amino acids. The CDR3 loop reads CASSSHTGELFF. Here the CDR3 DNA reads TGTGCCAGCAGCTCCCATACCGGGGAGCTGTTTTTT.

The chain combines TRBV5-4 with TRBJ2-7; D might be TRBD1 (6 bases). Trimming cost V 3 bases and J 0 bases, with 13 bases left between them. Germline CDR1 and CDR2: SGHNT and YYREEE (reference sequence). This CDR3 is 15 amino acids long. The CDR3 bases are TGTGCCAGCAGCTCGGATTGGGACACCTCCTACGAGCAGTACTTC. Its translation: CASSSDWDTSYEQYF.

V is TRBV14 and J is TRBJ2-2; 7 bases align to TRBD1. V gave up 6 bases and J gave up 5 bases; unmatched junction bases: 6. This CDR3 contains 14 residues. The germline CDR1 and CDR2 sequences are SGHDN and FVKESK. The CDR3 reads CASRTTGWTGELFF. For the CDR3, the DNA is TGTGCCAGCAGAACGACAGGGTGGACCGGGGAGCTGTTTTTT.

V and J are TRBV10-2 and TRBJ2-1, with TRBD1 as a possible D gene (6 bases). The germline gives CDR1 WSHSY, CDR2 SAAADI. The CDR3 sequence is 13 residues long. Trimming removed 8 bases from V and 7 bases from J, with 15 bases in between. CDR3: CASGGHLLNEQFF. The CDR3 nucleotides are TGCGCCAGCGGGGGACACCTCCTGAATGAGCAGTTCTTC.

The V gene is TRBV2, the J gene TRBJ1-4; 8 bases are a match to TRBD1. The germline V gene encodes CDR1 SNHLY and CDR2 FYNNEI. The CDR3 has 14 amino acids. J lost 8 bases, V lost 3 bases, and 5 bases had no gene match. The CDR3 region has the DNA TGTGCCAGCAGTGATGGCAGGGGGCGAGAAAAACTGTTTTTT. Its protein product is CASSDGRGREKLFF.

The genes are TRBV5-8 and TRBJ2-1, with 8 bases that match TRBD2. Germline CDR1 reads SGHTS; CDR2 reads YDEGEE. This CDR3 spans 16 amino acids. Trimming removed 0 bases from V and 4 bases from J; junction bases left unmatched: 6. CDR3 DNA sequence: TGTGCCAGCAGCTTGGCCGGAGCGGGAGTATACAATGAGCAGTTCTTC. Protein: CASSLAGAGVYNEQFF.

The V call is TRBV21-1, the J call TRBJ2-7; TRBD2 reflects the table's D call only, with no check against the DNA. TRBV21-1 corresponds to a pseudogene. This CDR3 spans 15 amino acids. In DNA form, the CDR3 reads TGTGCCAGCAGCAACCGCCGGGATCACTCCTACGAGCAGTACTTC. Translating it yields CASSNRRDHSYEQYF.

V gene TRBV7-9 combines with J gene TRBJ2-7; 10 bases line up with TRBD2. The germline V gene encodes CDR1 SEHNR and CDR2 FQNEAQ (reference sequence). After removal of 3 bases from V and 0 bases from J, the junction contained 8 bases not matched to a gene. The length of the CDR3 is 17 residues. The CDR3 is CASSFPATSGASYEQYF. The CDR3 region has the DNA TGTGCCAGCAGCTTCCCGGCCACTAGCGGGGCCTCCTACGAGCAGTACTTC. Full variable domain (missing parts from reference TRBV7-9 and TRBJ2-7): DTGVSQNPRHKITKRGQNVTFRCDPISEHNRLYWYRQTLGQGPEFLTYFQNEAQLEKSRLLSDRFSAERPKGSFSTLEIQRTEQGDSAMYLCASSFPATSGASYEQYFGPGTRLTVT.

Notes on this clone: Other DNA sequences within the sample encode an identical CDR3. The chain couples TRBV5-4 to TRBJ2-7; TRBD2 matches 10 bases. J lost 2 bases, V lost 5 bases, and 4 bases had no gene match. Germline loops: CDR1 SGHNT, CDR2 YYREEE (reference sequence). This CDR3 region has 14 residues. Here the CDR3 reads CASSTGTSAYEQYF. The CDR3 DNA is TGTGCCAGCAGTACCGGGACTAGCGCCTACGAGCAGTACTTC. Full variable domain (remainder filled in from reference TRBV5-4 and TRBJ2-7): ETGVTQSPTHLIKTRGQQVTLRCSSQSGHNTVSWYQQALGQGPQFIFQYYREEENGRGNFPPRFSGLQFPNYSSELNVNALELDDSALYLCASSTGTSAYEQYFGPGTRLTVT.

The chain employs TRBV28 and TRBJ1-5, with D perhaps TRBD1 (5 bases). Germline V gives CDR1 MDHEN, CDR2 SYDVKM. The CDR3 totals 16 residues. V lost 1 base and J lost 6, with 16 bases in between. The CDR3 DNA reads as TGTGCCAGCAGTTTATATGTCGGGGGAGTCGGTCAGCCCCAGCATTTT. This sequence encodes CASSLYVGGVGQPQHF.

V usage is TRBV27 and J usage is TRBJ2-1, with D tentatively TRBD1 (6 bases). The CDR3 has 13 residues. V was pared by 5 bases and J by 4 bases, with 9 bases between. Looked up from germline, CDR1 is MNHEY and CDR2 is SMNVEV (reference sequence). As DNA, the CDR3 is TGTGCCAGCAGTATGACAGGTTACAATGAGCAGTTCTTC. Translated: CASSMTGYNEQFF.

The chain links TRBV29-1 to TRBJ2-1, with TRBD2 identical over 8 bases. The CDR3 extends over 14 amino acids. V shed 7 bases, J shed 2 bases, and the junction held 7 bases outside the gene matches. Germline CDR1 reads SQVTM; CDR2 reads ANQGSEA. This CDR3 is CSAMGGRTYNEQFF. In nucleotides, the CDR3 is TGCAGCGCCATGGGCGGGAGGACCTACAATGAGCAGTTCTTC.

This clone came up a few times. The CDR3 region has the DNA TGTGCCAGCAGTTATAGCTCCTACGAGCAGTACTTC. Its translation is CASSYSSYEQYF. The chain combines TRBV6-5 with TRBJ2-7, with no clear D. V dropped 3 bases and J dropped 0 bases, with 3 bases sitting between them. The CDR3 has 12 residues. From germline, CDR1 is MNHEY and CDR2 SVGAGI.

The chain has TRBV2 and TRBJ2-7; the D gene is possibly TRBD2 (6 bases). V gave up 3 bases and J gave up 0 bases, with 18 bases separating them. The CDR3 length is 17 residues. CDR1 and CDR2 from the germline V gene are SNHLY and FYNNEI. The CDR3, as DNA: TGTGCCAGCAGTGAGGGGGGATTTACGTTAAGCTCCTACGAGCAGTACTTC. This sequence encodes CASSEGGFTLSSYEQYF.

The chain recombines TRBV28 with TRBJ2-1, with no clear D. This CDR3 has 12 residues. V was clipped by 2 bases and J by 4 bases, with 3 bases between them. CDR1 MDHEN and CDR2 SYDVKM come from the germline V gene. CDR3 DNA: TGTGCCAGCAGTTTACCGTACAATGAGCAGTTCTTC. It encodes CASSLPYNEQFF.

CDR3 in amino acids: CASSSRVVLAGDEQFF. In nucleotides, the CDR3 is TGTGCCAGCAGCTCCCGTGTGGTTCTAGCGGGAGATGAGCAGTTCTTC. The chain uses TRBV11-2 and TRBJ2-1; 10 nucleotides line up with TRBD2. V dropped 4 bases and J dropped 8; count of bases not matched to a gene: 11. CDR1 and CDR2 from the germline V gene are SGHAT and FQNNGV. The CDR3 spans 16 residues.

This chain connects TRBV4-3 to TRBJ1-2; D is undetermined. The CDR3 loop spans 21 amino acids. Germline V gene data show CDR1 as LGHNA and CDR2 as YSLEER. The V and J ends lost 0 bases and 4 bases respectively, with 30 bases between them. CDR3 in DNA: TGCGCCAGCAGCCAAGATCTCGGTAGTGTTTACAGTGAAGGGAGTAGCTATGGCTACACCTTC. Residues: CASSQDLGSVYSEGSSYGYTF.

V is TRBV9 and J is TRBJ2-1; D remains unclear. This CDR3 region has 16 residues. The V and J ends lost 4 bases and 0 bases respectively, with 14 bases between them. The germline gives CDR1 SGDLS, CDR2 YYNGEE. The CDR3 here is CASSSTTRSSYNEQFF. DNA of the CDR3: TGTGCCAGCAGCTCAACGACACGTAGCTCCTACAATGAGCAGTTCTTC.

This sequence joins TRBV5-1 and TRBJ2-7, with D maybe TRBD1 (5 bases). Trimming stripped 2 bases from V and 2 bases from J, with 14 bases between. The germline V gene has CDR1 SGHRS and CDR2 YFSETQ. This CDR3 spans 15 amino acids. For the CDR3, the DNA is TGCGCCAGCAGCTTCCCGACAGAAGGTACCTACGAGCAGTACTTC. This encodes CASSFPTEGTYEQYF.

This chain uses TRBV11-2 with TRBJ2-1, with 7 bases matching TRBD2. Germline CDR1 SGHAT, CDR2 FQNNGV. Trimming took 5 bases from V and 10 from J; bases not matched to a gene: 17. This CDR3 is built from 16 residues. CDR3 sequence (DNA): TGTGCCAGCAGCCCCCAAGCACCCGTGGGGGGGTGGGAGCAGTTCTTC. It yields the protein CASSPQAPVGGWEQFF.

This chain connects TRBV7-9 to TRBJ2-2; D perhaps matches TRBD1 (6 bases). The CDR3 is made up of 16 amino acids. In germline, CDR1 is SEHNR, CDR2 FQNEAQ (reference sequence). Deletions cut 5 bases from V and 6 bases from J, with 19 bases between. CDR3 residues: CASSPVEGVSAGELFF. The CDR3, as DNA: TGTGCCAGCAGCCCAGTTGAGGGGGTGAGCGCCGGGGAGCTGTTTTTT.

This chain joins TRBV4-1 and TRBJ2-7; D gene unclear. V was trimmed by 2 bases and J by 2 bases, leaving 13 bases between them. The CDR3 is 15 amino acids. Germline CDR1 reads MGHRA; CDR2 reads YSYEKL. The CDR3 DNA follows: TGCGCCAGCAGCCAACGTGGCGGTACTCCCTACGAGCAGTACTTC. Translated: CASSQRGGTPYEQYF.

This sequence joins TRBV18 and TRBJ2-3, with D maybe TRBD2 (6 bases). CDR1 is KGHSH and CDR2 is LQKENI in the germline V gene. This CDR3 comprises 15 residues. V lost 5 bases to trimming and J lost 2 bases, with 14 bases between them. The CDR3 sequence: CASSSSGTFTDTQYF. In nucleotides, the CDR3 is TGTGCCAGCTCATCGTCCGGGACTTTCACAGATACGCAGTATTTT.

V is TRBV7-2 and J is TRBJ1-5; tentative D call: TRBD1 (5 bases). Per the germline V gene, CDR1 is SGHTA and CDR2 is FQGNSA. CDR3 length equals 15 residues. V lost 5 bases, J lost 7 bases, and 18 bases lay in between. In nucleotides, the CDR3 is TGTGCCAGCAGCGAAGGGACGAATCTCCGACAGCCCCAGCATTTT. Its translation: CASSEGTNLRQPQHF.

V usage is TRBV13 and J usage is TRBJ1-1; possibly TRBD1 for D (5 bases). Trimming removed 1 base at V and 5 bases at J, with 11 bases between. Germline CDR1 is PRHDT and CDR2 is FYEKMQ (reference sequence). The CDR3 covers 14 residues. The CDR3, as DNA: TGTGCCAGCAGCTTAGTCGTCCGGGGGACTGAAGCTTTCTTT. Translated: CASSLVVRGTEAFF.